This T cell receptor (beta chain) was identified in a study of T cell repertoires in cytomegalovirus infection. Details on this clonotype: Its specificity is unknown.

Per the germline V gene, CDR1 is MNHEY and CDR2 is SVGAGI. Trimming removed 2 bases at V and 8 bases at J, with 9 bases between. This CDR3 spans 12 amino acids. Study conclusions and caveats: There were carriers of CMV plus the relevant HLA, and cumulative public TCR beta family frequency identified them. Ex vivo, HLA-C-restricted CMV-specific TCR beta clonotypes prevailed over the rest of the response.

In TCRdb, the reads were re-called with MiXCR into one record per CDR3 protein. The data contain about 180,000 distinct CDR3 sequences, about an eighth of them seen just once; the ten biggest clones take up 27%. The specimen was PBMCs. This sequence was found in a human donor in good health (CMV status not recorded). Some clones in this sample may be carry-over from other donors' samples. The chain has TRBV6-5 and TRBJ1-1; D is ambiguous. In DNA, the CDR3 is TGTGCCAGCAGTTACGGAGTGTCAGAAGCTTTCTTT. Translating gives CASSYGVSEAFF.